This TCR beta chain stems from a study of response to subunit inactivated influenza vaccine. The V end lost 2 bases, the J end lost 3 bases, and 11 bases lay between the germline ends. The CDR3 extends over 13 amino acids. CDR1 is DFQATT, CDR2 SNEGSKA, per germline (reference sequence). TCRdb ran MiXCR on the RT-PCR reads and lists one entry per CDR3 protein. The table has 550,000 to 650,000 distinct CDR3 sequences, 12% seen once. The source was PBMCs from blood, collected on the day of vaccination. The gene calls are TRBV20-1 and TRBJ2-7, with D possibly TRBD1 on 5 matching bases. The receptor comes from a man between 45 and 60 years old who received an inactivated influenza vaccine. The CDR3, as DNA: TGCAGTGCTAGACCGCCCCAGGGCTACGAGCAGTACTTC. It translates to CSARPPQGYEQYF.